Each of the 16 T cell receptor beta chains below was sequenced from the same sample in a study of graft-versus-host responses after intestinal transplantation. Data came from immunoSEQ multiplex PCR; TCRdb stores just in-frame clones and leaves some out. In the table there are tens of thousands of clones, 91% of which are singletons. These receptors' targets are unknown. The material was unstimulated CD4+ T cells sorted from spleen or lymph node cells, obtained before intestinal transplant. These receptor sequences come from a human donor who received an intestinal transplant.

The chain joins TRBV29-1 to TRBJ1-4, with TRBD1 matching over 8 bases. The CDR3 totals 13 residues. The V and J ends lost 7 bases and 8 bases, in that order; junction bases with no gene match: 9. Germline CDR1 reads SQVTM; CDR2 reads ANQGSEA. This CDR3 is CSARGLGDEKLFF. In DNA form, the CDR3 reads TGCAGCGCCAGGGGGCTAGGTGACGAAAAACTGTTTTTT.

The rearrangement uses TRBV7-2 and TRBJ2-7; D perhaps matches TRBD1 (6 bases). Trimming shortened V by 1 base and J by 2 bases, and 15 bases separated the two germline ends. CDR3 length: 16 amino acids. Germline lookup yields CDR1 SGHTA and CDR2 FQGNSA. In DNA, the CDR3 is TGTGCCAGCAGCTTAGTGGGGGTACAGGGACCCTACGAGCAGTACTTC. It translates to CASSLVGVQGPYEQYF.

CDR3 in amino acids: CASSLVRGQSEQYF. The CDR3 DNA reads TGTGCCAGCAGCTTAGTCAGGGGGCAGAGCGAGCAGTACTTC. The rearrangement links TRBV7-2 to TRBJ2-7; 8 bases align to TRBD1. The germline CDR1 and CDR2 sequences are SGHTA and FQGNSA. The V gene end was trimmed by 1 base and the J gene end by 6 bases; junction bases not matched to a gene: 5. This CDR3 comprises 14 residues.

The chain recombines TRBV5-6 with TRBJ2-7; the D gene is possibly TRBD1 (6 bases). The CDR3 covers 15 residues. Germline CDR1 reads SGHDT; CDR2 reads YYEEEE. The germline V and J ends were trimmed by 0 bases and 7 bases, with 17 bases remaining between them. Written as DNA, the CDR3 is TGTGCCAGCAGCTTGGGCCAGGGGAACCCGCTGGAGCAGTACTTC. Its translation is CASSLGQGNPLEQYF.

V and J are TRBV18 and TRBJ1-2; D remains ambiguous. CDR1 is KGHSH, CDR2 LQKENI, per germline. The CDR3 runs to 15 residues. Between the trimmed V and J ends, which lost 4 bases and 2 bases, there was a span of 14 bases. The chain's CDR3 is CASSRATEPNYGYTF. The DNA for the CDR3 is TGTGCCAGCTCACGAGCCACGGAGCCCAACTATGGCTACACCTTC.

This clone was found once. V and J are TRBV7-9 and TRBJ2-7; a possible D gene is TRBD1 (6 bases). The CDR3 is made up of 18 amino acids. V was pared by 5 bases and J by 3 bases, with 26 bases between. Looked up from germline, CDR1 is SEHNR and CDR2 is FQNEAQ (reference sequence). The chain's CDR3 is CASSRGFFSTGGSYEQYF. As DNA, the CDR3 is TGTGCCAGCAGCCGAGGCTTTTTTTCGACAGGTGGGAGCTACGAGCAGTACTTC.

The chain joins TRBV7-8 to TRBJ1-6; 8 bases are shared with TRBD1. The germline V gene has CDR1 SGHVS and CDR2 FQNEAQ. The V gene end was trimmed by 5 bases and the J gene end by 6 bases; junction bases not matched to a gene: 6. The CDR3 totals 15 residues. CDR3 loop: CASSPWTGLNSPLHF. As DNA, the CDR3 is TGTGCCAGCAGCCCCTGGACAGGGCTTAATTCACCCCTCCACTTT.

This clone was recorded once. This chain connects TRBV27 to TRBJ2-6, with TRBD1 matching over 7 bases. CDR1 is MNHEY, CDR2 SMNVEV, per germline (reference sequence). V lost 8 bases, J lost 0 bases, and 10 bases stayed unmatched. The CDR3 is 17 residues long. The CDR3 DNA sequence: TGTGCCAGCTCTCGGACAGGCCCACTCTCTGGGGCCAACGTCCTGACTTTC. Translating gives CASSRTGPLSGANVLTF. Variable domain in full (rest from reference TRBV27 and TRBJ2-6): EAQVTQNPRYLITVTGKKLTVTCSQNMNHEYMSWYRQDPGLGLRQIYYSMNVEVTDKGDVPEGYKVSRKEKRNFPLILESPSPNQTSLYFCASSRTGPLSGANVLTFGAGSRLTVL.

This chain uses TRBV7-9 with TRBJ2-1; the match to TRBD2 covers 8 bases. This CDR3 is built from 19 residues. Trimming removed 5 bases from V and 0 bases from J; junction bases left unmatched: 15. Germline values: CDR1 SEHNR, CDR2 FQNEAQ (reference sequence). CDR3 in DNA: TGTGCCAGCAGCCCACTTTTAGGACTAGCCATAGCCTCCTACAATGAGCAGTTCTTC. This sequence encodes CASSPLLGLAIASYNEQFF.

CDR3 in amino acids: CASSLPGQINYGYTF. As DNA, the CDR3 is TGTGCCAGCAGCTTACCGGGACAGATTAACTATGGCTACACCTTC. The chain links TRBV7-9 to TRBJ1-2, with 7 bases lining up with TRBD1. J was trimmed by 1 base and V by 2 bases; bases with no gene match: 4. Germline V lookup: CDR1 SEHNR, CDR2 FQNEAQ (reference sequence). The CDR3 contains 15 residues. Based on the CDR3 plus reference TRBV7-9 and TRBJ1-2, the full variable domain is DTGVSQNPRHKITKRGQNVTFRCDPISEHNRLYWYRQTLGQGPEFLTYFQNEAQLEKSRLLSDRFSAERPKGSFSTLEIQRTEQGDSAMYLCASSLPGQINYGYTFGSGTRLTVV.

The V gene is TRBV19, the J gene TRBJ1-2; unclear D gene. V was trimmed by 7 bases and J by 7 bases, leaving 13 bases between them. Germline CDR1 is LNHDA and CDR2 is SQIVND (reference sequence). The CDR3 covers 12 residues. The CDR3 coding sequence is TGTGCCAGTATGCAGCGGCCGGGTGGCTACACCTTC. This codes for CASMQRPGGYTF.

V is TRBV2 and J is TRBJ2-1; weak D call: TRBD2 (5 bases). The germline V gene has CDR1 SNHLY and CDR2 FYNNEI. The CDR3 length is 15 residues. Trimming removed 6 bases at V and 4 bases at J, with 16 bases between. The CDR3 DNA reads TGTGCCAGCAGCTTACTAGTCCCCGGATACAATGAGCAGTTCTTC. This sequence encodes CASSLLVPGYNEQFF.

J is TRBJ1-1 and V is TRBV5-1; D is perhaps TRBD1 (5 bases). Germline CDR1 and CDR2: SGHRS and YFSETQ. The CDR3 contains 13 residues. With 5 bases removed from V and 1 base from J, the gap between germline ends came to 9 bases. CDR3 DNA sequence: TGCGCCAGCAGTCCAGGGCCGAACACTGAAGCTTTCTTT. Protein: CASSPGPNTEAFF. The full variable domain, in which reference TRBV5-1 and TRBJ1-1 provide the parts outside the CDR3, is KAGVTQTPRYLIKTRGQQVTLSCSPISGHRSVSWYQQTPGQGLQFLFEYFSETQRNKGNFPGRFSGRQFSNSRSEMNVSTLELGDSALYLCASSPGPNTEAFFGQGTRLTVV.

This chain connects TRBV6-6 to TRBJ1-5; D is perhaps TRBD1 (5 bases). The CDR3 extends over 14 amino acids. Deletions cut 6 bases from V and 2 bases from J, with 11 bases between. Germline V gives CDR1 MNHNY, CDR2 SVGAGI (reference sequence). The CDR3 nucleotides read TGTGCCAGCAGCACGGGGGGGGGCAATCAGCCCCAGCATTTT. Translated: CASSTGGGNQPQHF.

The chain is built from TRBV29-1 and TRBJ1-1; tentative D call: TRBD1 (6 bases). Looked up from germline, CDR1 is SQVTM and CDR2 is ANQGSEA. Trimming pared 4 bases from V and 5 bases from J, leaving 17 bases between. The CDR3 covers 14 residues. The CDR3 reads CSVAAGVVRTEAFF. CDR3 nucleotides: TGCAGCGTTGCGGCAGGGGTTGTTCGAACTGAAGCTTTCTTT.

This sequence joins TRBV5-1 and TRBJ1-2, with D hard to call. Trimming removed 0 bases at V and 1 base at J, with 7 bases between. This CDR3 has 14 residues. Germline V lookup: CDR1 SGHRS, CDR2 YFSETQ. The CDR3 spells CASSLVGVNYGYTF. As DNA, the CDR3 is TGCGCCAGCAGCTTGGTAGGAGTTAACTATGGCTACACCTTC.